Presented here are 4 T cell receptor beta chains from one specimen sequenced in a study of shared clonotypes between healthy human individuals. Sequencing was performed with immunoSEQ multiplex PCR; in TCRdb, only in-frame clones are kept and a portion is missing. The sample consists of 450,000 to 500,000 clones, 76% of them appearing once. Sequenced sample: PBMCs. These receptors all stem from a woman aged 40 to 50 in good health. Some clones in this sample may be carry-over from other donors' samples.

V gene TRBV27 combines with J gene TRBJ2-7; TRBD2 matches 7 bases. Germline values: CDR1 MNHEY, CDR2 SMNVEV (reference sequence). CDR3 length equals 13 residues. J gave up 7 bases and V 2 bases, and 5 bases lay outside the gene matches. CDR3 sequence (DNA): TGTGCCAGCAGTTTAGAGCCTAGCGGAGAGCAGTACTTC. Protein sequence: CASSLEPSGEQYF.

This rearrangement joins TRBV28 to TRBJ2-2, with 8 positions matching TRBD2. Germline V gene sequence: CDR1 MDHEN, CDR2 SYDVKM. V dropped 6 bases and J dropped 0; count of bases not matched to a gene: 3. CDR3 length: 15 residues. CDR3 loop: CASRISGANTGELFF. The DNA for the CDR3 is TGTGCCAGCAGGATTAGCGGGGCGAACACCGGGGAGCTGTTTTTT. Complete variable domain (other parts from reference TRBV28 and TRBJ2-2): DVKVTQSSRYLVKRTGEKVFLECVQDMDHENMFWYRQDPGLGLRLIYFSYDVKMKEKGDIPEGYSVSREKKERFSLILESASTNQTSMYLCASRISGANTGELFFGEGSRLTVL.

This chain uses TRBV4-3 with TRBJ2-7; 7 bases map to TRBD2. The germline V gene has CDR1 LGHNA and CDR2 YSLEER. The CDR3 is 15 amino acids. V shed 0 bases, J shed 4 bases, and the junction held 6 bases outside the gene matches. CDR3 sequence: CASSQDPSGPYEQYF. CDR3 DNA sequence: TGCGCCAGCAGCCAAGATCCTAGCGGACCTTACGAGCAGTACTTC.

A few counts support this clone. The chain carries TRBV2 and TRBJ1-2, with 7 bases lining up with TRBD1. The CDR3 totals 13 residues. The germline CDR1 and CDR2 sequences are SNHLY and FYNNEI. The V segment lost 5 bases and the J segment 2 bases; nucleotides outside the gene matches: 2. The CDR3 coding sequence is TGTGCCAGCAGTCAACAGGGGAACTATGGCTACACCTTC. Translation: CASSQQGNYGYTF.